This note documents a single T cell receptor (beta chain) sequence. Its antigen is currently unknown. Assay: immunoSEQ multiplex PCR; the TCRdb copy retains only in-frame clones and omits some. In the table there are 70,000 to 80,000 clones, 86% of which are singletons. This sample stems from a study of radiation and T cells in renal cell carcinoma. Findings of the study overall: In blood, top tumor clones expanded by 2 weeks, shrinking by 4.

Germline CDR1 and CDR2: SGHNT and YYREEE (reference sequence). The CDR3 loop spans 15 amino acids. The ends were cut back, 0 bases at V and 6 bases at J, with 16 bases in the middle. Regarding time point: blood 2 weeks post-SBRT. Noted treatment: 15 Gy SBRT to primary tumor, nephrectomy 4 weeks later. This renal cell carcinoma was of the clear cell type. This TCR was recovered from a woman in her forties or fifties with renal cell carcinoma. The chain is built from TRBV5-4 and TRBJ2-7; D may match TRBD1 or TRBD2 (6 bases each). Source: blood, taken from a patient whose treatment included radiotherapy and nephrectomy. CDR3 nucleotides: TGTGCCAGCAGCTTGGTGATCGGGGGCCGGGGCGAGCAGTACTTC. Its translation is CASSLVIGGRGEQYF.